The next 32 T cell receptor beta chains were all read from a single sample in a study of T cell responses to AZD1222 COVID-19 vaccine (dated by TCRdb to the early 2020s). The intended sense of this specimen's time point label: about 28 days (+/-7) after the second vaccine dose. The protocol used for the library was the immunoSEQ multiplex PCR assay. Imported from immuneACCESS, the table was reduced by TCRdb to in-frame sequences with V and J called. These copies leave out some clones; in studies compared against another copy, an unresolved V gene accounts for under half, and the cause of the remainder is not known. This sample lists roughly 180,000 clones; 92% were detected once. 1.3% of the sample goes to the ten largest clones. Sequencing used peripheral blood, obtained 28 days after the second AZD1222 dose. The receptor source for this set is an adult who received the AZD1222 COVID-19 vaccine.

The genes are TRBV11-2 and TRBJ1-1; D ambiguous. Germline CDR1 SGHAT, CDR2 FQNNGV. This CDR3 spans 11 amino acids. With 1 base removed from V and 11 bases from J, the gap between germline ends came to 8 bases. The CDR3 DNA reads as TGTGCCAGCAGCTTAGGTGGTGGGGCTTTCTTT. Protein: CASSLGGGAFF. Supplemented by reference TRBV11-2 and TRBJ1-1, the full variable domain reads EAGVAQSPRYKIIEKRQSVAFWCNPISGHATLYWYQQILGQGPKLLIQFQNNGVVDDSQLPKDRFSAERLKGVDSTLKIQPAKLEDSAVYLCASSLGGGAFFGQGTRLTVV.

This clone was observed a single time. The rearrangement links TRBV12-3 or TRBV12-4 to TRBJ2-7; TRBD1 matches at 10 bases. The CDR3 is 13 residues long. V lost 8 bases, J lost 5 bases, and 6 bases stayed unmatched. CDR3 region: CASYGTGAHEQYF. DNA for the CDR3: TGTGCCAGCTACGGGACAGGGGCCCACGAGCAGTACTTC.

The chain uses TRBV6-4 and TRBJ2-7; no firm D call. V lost 4 bases and J 5 bases, leaving 6 bases between the germline ends. The CDR3 length is 11 residues. Germline V gene lookup returns CDR1 MRHNA and CDR2 SNTAGT. In DNA form, the CDR3 reads TGTGCCAGCAGTGTTGTTGACGAGCAGTACTTC. Encoded protein: CASSVVDEQYF.

This sequence joins TRBV6-5 and TRBJ2-1; the D call may be TRBD1 or TRBD2 (5 bases each). Germline lookup yields CDR1 MNHEY and CDR2 SVGAGI. This CDR3 is built from 14 residues. The V gene lost 0 bases and the J gene lost 9 bases, with 12 bases spanning the gap. The CDR3 DNA sequence: TGTGCCAGCAGTTACTCGGAAGGGACCGGTGAGCAGTTCTTC. This codes for CASSYSEGTGEQFF.

In DNA, the CDR3 is TGCGCCAGCAGGGGACTTCGGCAAGGAAACACCATATATTTT. Translated: CASRGLRQGNTIYF. The J gene is TRBJ1-3, the V gene TRBV10-1, with TRBD1 as a possible D gene (5 bases). V was trimmed by 6 bases and J by 4 bases, leaving 13 bases between them. Germline loops: CDR1 WNHNN, CDR2 SYGVQD (reference sequence). The CDR3 extends over 14 amino acids.

The chain carries TRBV2 and TRBJ1-1; tentative D call: TRBD1 (5 bases). CDR1 is SNHLY, CDR2 FYNNEI, per germline. The CDR3 has 15 residues. Trimming left V 7 bases short and J 10 bases short, with 25 bases between. The CDR3 coding sequence is TGTGCCAGCACCAAGACGGACTTGTCAGGTAGGGGAGCTTTCTTT. Its protein product is CASTKTDLSGRGAFF.

Concerning this clone: Other nucleotide sequences from this sample produce the same CDR3. This chain joins TRBV4-2 and TRBJ2-7; 11 nucleotides align to TRBD1. With V trimmed by 3 bases and J by 3 bases, 1 base remained unmatched. The germline CDR1 and CDR2 sequences are LGHNA and YNFKEQ. The CDR3 has 14 residues. The CDR3 is CASSQGQGDYEQYF. The CDR3 DNA reads TGTGCCAGCAGCCAGGGACAGGGGGACTACGAGCAGTACTTC.

The chain links TRBV16 to TRBJ2-3, with TRBD1 matching over 9 bases. V dropped 3 bases and J dropped 3; count of bases not matched to a gene: 1. CDR3 size: 14 residues. The germline CDR1 and CDR2 sequences are KGHSY and FQNENV. Here the CDR3 reads CASSQGTGTDTQYF. Here the CDR3 DNA reads TGTGCCAGCAGCCAGGGGACAGGGACAGATACGCAGTATTTT.

J is TRBJ2-6 and V is TRBV28, with unresolved D. With 5 bases removed from V and 0 bases from J, the gap between germline ends came to 5 bases. CDR1 MDHEN and CDR2 SYDVKM come from the germline V gene. The CDR3 sequence is 14 residues long. CDR3 nucleotides: TGTGCCAGCAGTAGCAGCTCTGGGGCCAACGTCCTGACTTTC. Translation: CASSSSSGANVLTF. Full variable domain (remainder filled in from reference TRBV28 and TRBJ2-6): DVKVTQSSRYLVKRTGEKVFLECVQDMDHENMFWYRQDPGLGLRLIYFSYDVKMKEKGDIPEGYSVSREKKERFSLILESASTNQTSMYLCASSSSSGANVLTFGAGSRLTVL.

The V gene is TRBV9, the J gene TRBJ2-3; no reliable D call. Germline V gene sequence: CDR1 SGDLS, CDR2 YYNGEE. The V gene lost 2 bases and the J gene lost 2 bases, with 15 bases spanning the gap. This CDR3 contains 16 residues. The chain's CDR3 is CASSVRRDTSTDTQYF. CDR3 coding DNA: TGTGCCAGCAGCGTGAGGCGAGACACCTCCACAGATACGCAGTATTTT.

This clone has a handful of counts. V and J are TRBV14 and TRBJ1-2; the D is unclear. CDR1 SGHDN and CDR2 FVKESK come from the germline V gene. The length of the CDR3 is 14 residues. Trimming removed 2 bases from V and 1 base from J, with 8 bases in between. CDR3 amino acids: CASSQQLGNYGYTF. DNA for the CDR3: TGTGCCAGCAGCCAACAATTGGGTAACTATGGCTACACCTTC. Full variable domain (remainder filled in from reference TRBV14 and TRBJ1-2): EAGVTQFPSHSVIEKGQTVTLRCDPISGHDNLYWYRRVMGKEIKFLLHFVKESKQDESGMPNNRFLAERTGGTYSTLKVQPAELEDSGVYFCASSQQLGNYGYTFGSGTRLTVV.

The chain recombines TRBV27 with TRBJ2-5; D not certain. The CDR3 is made up of 10 amino acids. The germline CDR1 and CDR2 sequences are MNHEY and SMNVEV (reference sequence). The V gene lost 7 bases and the J gene lost 5 bases, with 5 bases spanning the gap. CDR3 protein: CASKEETQYF. Written as DNA, the CDR3 is TGTGCCAGCAAGGAGGAGACCCAGTACTTC.

The chain has TRBV29-1 and TRBJ2-2; D perhaps matches TRBD2 (5 bases). Germline CDR1 and CDR2: SQVTM and ANQGSEA. This CDR3 is 12 amino acids long. V was pared by 7 bases and J by 6 bases, with 12 bases between. The DNA of the CDR3 is TGCAGCGCCCCGGGGTATTCCGGGGAGCTGTTTTTT. As protein: CSAPGYSGELFF.

This chain joins TRBV19 and TRBJ2-1, with TRBD2 matching 9 bases. J was trimmed by 8 bases and V by 2 bases; bases with no gene match: 13. The V gene's germline CDR1 is LNHDA and CDR2 SQIVND (reference sequence). This CDR3 has 17 residues. The CDR3 reads CASSIRLAEDRVYEQFF. The CDR3 DNA follows: TGTGCCAGTAGTATACGACTAGCGGAGGATAGGGTCTATGAGCAGTTCTTC.

The chain carries TRBV25-1 and TRBJ1-1; 9 nucleotides match TRBD1. V shed 1 base, J shed 7 bases, and the junction held 16 bases outside the gene matches. The CDR3 length is 18 residues. Germline V lookup: CDR1 MGHDK, CDR2 SYGVNS. The CDR3 nucleotides are TGTGCCAGCAGTGAATTTTTCCGGGACAGGGCCTTTGGGGGTGAAGCTTTCTTT. It specifies CASSEFFRDRAFGGEAFF.

The chain is built from TRBV30 and TRBJ2-1; TRBD1 is a possible D gene (5 bases). Between the trimmed V and J ends, which lost 0 bases and 6 bases, there was a span of 9 bases. The CDR3 has 13 residues. Germline values: CDR1 GTSNPN, CDR2 SVGIG (reference sequence). The CDR3 DNA follows: TGTGCCTGGAGTGTATGGGGCCCCAATGAGCAGTTCTTC. It is translated as CAWSVWGPNEQFF. The whole variable domain, remainder taken from reference TRBV30 and TRBJ2-1, is SQTIHQWPATLVQPVGSPLSLECTVEGTSNPNLYWYRQAAGRGLQLLFYSVGIGQISSEVPQNLSASRPQDRQFILSSKKLLLSDSGFYLCAWSVWGPNEQFFGPGTRLTVL.

This chain uses TRBV12-5 with TRBJ1-5; no clear D gene. The CDR3 spans 15 residues. Germline V gives CDR1 LGHNT, CDR2 FRNRAP. Between the trimmed V and J ends, which lost 5 bases and 0 bases, there was a span of 11 bases. The CDR3 reads CASGQVAYSNQPQHF. CDR3 DNA sequence: TGTGCTAGTGGTCAGGTCGCCTATAGCAATCAGCCCCAGCATTTT.

This chain uses TRBV5-4 with TRBJ2-3; no clear D gene. V lost 0 bases and J lost 4, with 9 bases in between. The CDR3 is 14 amino acids. The germline gives CDR1 SGHNT, CDR2 YYREEE (reference sequence). The CDR3 protein is CASSLVRDSDTQYF. The CDR3 DNA sequence: TGTGCCAGCAGCTTGGTAAGGGATTCAGATACGCAGTATTTT.

This chain links TRBV2 with TRBJ1-6; possible D gene TRBD1, 6 bases. The germline V and J ends were trimmed by 8 bases and 4 bases, with 21 bases remaining between them. Per germline, CDR1 SNHLY and CDR2 FYNNEI. CDR3 length: 17 residues. CDR3 amino acids: CASVDRPGRTYNSPLHF. In DNA form, the CDR3 reads TGTGCCAGCGTCGACAGGCCTGGCAGAACTTATAATTCACCCCTCCACTTT.

In this sample, this clone turned up once. The chain employs TRBV6-5 and TRBJ2-3, with D perhaps matching TRBD1 or TRBD2 (5 bases each). V gave up 5 bases and J gave up 0 bases, with 9 bases separating them. CDR1 and CDR2 (germline): MNHEY, SVGAGI. The CDR3 consists of 14 residues. The CDR3 here is CASSRRDSTDTQYF. CDR3 nucleotide sequence: TGTGCCAGCAGTCGAAGGGACAGCACAGATACGCAGTATTTT.

The V call is TRBV19, the J call TRBJ2-7; possibly TRBD1 for D (6 bases). Germline-derived CDR1 and CDR2 are LNHDA and SQIVND (reference sequence). This CDR3 is built from 12 residues. V shed 8 bases and J shed 2 bases, with 10 bases lying between them. CDR3 region: CASSDSPYEQYF. The CDR3 nucleotides read TGTGCCAGTTCGGACAGTCCCTACGAGCAGTACTTC.

The genes are TRBV28 and TRBJ2-1; D unclear. CDR3 size: 11 residues. The V end lost 5 bases, the J end lost 9 bases, and 8 bases lay between the germline ends. Looked up from germline, CDR1 is MDHEN and CDR2 is SYDVKM. This CDR3 reads CASSPLGEQFF. The CDR3 nucleotides are TGTGCCAGCAGTCCTTTAGGTGAGCAGTTCTTC.

The chain joins TRBV19 to TRBJ1-1, with D perhaps TRBD1 (5 bases). This CDR3 is built from 15 residues. Deletions cut 7 bases from V and 1 base from J, with 16 bases between. The V gene's germline CDR1 is LNHDA and CDR2 SQIVND (reference sequence). The CDR3 nucleotides read TGTGCCAGTACCCCCGGCCAGAGGGGGAACACTGAAGCTTTCTTT. Translation gives CASTPGQRGNTEAFF.

This chain connects TRBV18 to TRBJ1-2; D perhaps matches TRBD1 (5 bases). CDR1 and CDR2 from the germline V gene are KGHSH and LQKENI. CDR3 length equals 13 residues. V lost 3 bases, J lost 7 bases, and 12 bases lay in between. CDR3 in DNA: TGTGCCAGCTCACCGGACCAGGGTCCTGGCTACACCTTC. This translates into CASSPDQGPGYTF.

This clone was seen a few times. The gene calls are TRBV7-8 and TRBJ1-2; D is ambiguous. V lost 5 bases and J 2 bases, leaving 6 bases between the germline ends. The CDR3 loop spans 12 amino acids. The germline CDR1 and CDR2 sequences are SGHVS and FQNEAQ. The CDR3 loop is CASSPGNYGYTF. CDR3 DNA: TGTGCCAGCAGCCCCGGCAACTATGGCTACACCTTC.

The CDR3 reads CASSNGWTTKGANQPQHF. The CDR3 DNA sequence: TGTGCCAGCAGCAATGGTTGGACAACCAAAGGGGCCAATCAGCCCCAGCATTTT. The chain is built from TRBV21-1 and TRBJ1-5; the table's D call of TRBD1 was not tested on the DNA. TRBV21-1 constitutes a pseudogene. The CDR3 has 18 residues.

This clone was picked up one time. This chain uses TRBV11-1 with TRBJ1-4; the D gene is possibly TRBD1 (5 bases). Germline CDR1 SGHAT, CDR2 FQDESV (reference sequence). The CDR3 runs 14 residues. With 6 bases removed from V and 8 bases from J, the gap between germline ends came to 16 bases. CDR3: CASRRTGVEEKLFF. The CDR3 coding sequence is TGTGCCAGCAGAAGAACAGGCGTGGAGGAAAAACTGTTTTTT.

The chain recombines TRBV4-2 with TRBJ2-5, with TRBD1 as a possible D gene (5 bases). Trimming shortened V by 3 bases and J by 3 bases, and 11 bases separated the two germline ends. Germline CDR1 LGHNA, CDR2 YNFKEQ. The CDR3 contains 14 residues. The CDR3 spells CASSQGDREETQYF. The CDR3 nucleotides read TGTGCCAGCAGCCAGGGCGACAGAGAAGAGACCCAGTACTTC.

This chain links TRBV11-2 with TRBJ1-1; 8 bases match TRBD1. This CDR3 comprises 13 residues. Germline loops: CDR1 SGHAT, CDR2 FQNNGV. Germline trimming cut 5 bases from V and 5 bases from J; bases unmatched to any gene: 4. The CDR3 sequence: CASSPDRGTEAFF. The CDR3 DNA follows: TGTGCCAGCAGCCCAGACAGGGGAACTGAAGCTTTCTTT.

The chain recombines TRBV6-4 with TRBJ1-1; tentative D call: TRBD1 (5 bases). Germline CDR1 reads MRHNA; CDR2 reads SNTAGT. Deletions cut 6 bases from V and 1 base from J, with 12 bases between. There are 14 residues in the CDR3. The CDR3 region has the DNA TGTGCCAGCAGCGCCCTCGGACAGAACACTGAAGCTTTCTTT. Its translation is CASSALGQNTEAFF.

The chain carries TRBV10-3 and TRBJ2-7; a possible D gene is TRBD1 (9 bases). Germline V lookup: CDR1 ENHRY, CDR2 SYGVKD. This CDR3 has 16 amino acids. Trimming stripped 4 bases from V and 5 bases from J, with 21 bases between. The CDR3 here is CAISATTGGTGHEQYF. The CDR3 DNA reads as TGTGCCATCAGTGCGACGACGGGGGGGACAGGGCACGAGCAGTACTTC.

V usage is TRBV7-9 and J usage is TRBJ2-1; 7 nucleotides align to TRBD1. V lost 3 bases and J lost 6; bases outside the gene matches: 2. Germline-derived CDR1 and CDR2 are SEHNR and FQNEAQ (reference sequence). The CDR3 contains 13 residues. The CDR3 bases are TGTGCCAGCAGCTTTTCAGGGGGCAATGAGCAGTTCTTC. It encodes CASSFSGGNEQFF.